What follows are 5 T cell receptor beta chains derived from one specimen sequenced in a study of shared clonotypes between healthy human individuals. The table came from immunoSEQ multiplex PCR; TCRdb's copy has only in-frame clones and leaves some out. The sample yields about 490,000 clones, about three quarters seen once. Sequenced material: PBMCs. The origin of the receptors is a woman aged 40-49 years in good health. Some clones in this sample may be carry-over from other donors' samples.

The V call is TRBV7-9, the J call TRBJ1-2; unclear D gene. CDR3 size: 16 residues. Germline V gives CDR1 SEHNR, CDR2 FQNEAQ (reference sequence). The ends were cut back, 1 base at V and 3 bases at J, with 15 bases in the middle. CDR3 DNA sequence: TGTGCCAGCAGCTTAGTTGGTGAGGGAGCGGACTATGGCTACACCTTC. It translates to CASSLVGEGADYGYTF.

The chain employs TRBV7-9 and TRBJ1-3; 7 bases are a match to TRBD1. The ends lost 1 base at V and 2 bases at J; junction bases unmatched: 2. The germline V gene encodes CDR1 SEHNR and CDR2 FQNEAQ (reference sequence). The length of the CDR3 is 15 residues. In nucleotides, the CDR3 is TGTGCCAGCAGCTTAGGTCAGGGGGCTGGAAACACCATATATTTT. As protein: CASSLGQGAGNTIYF.

CDR3 nucleotide sequence: TGTGCCAGCAGCTTAGCTAGCGGGAGTGTTGGGGAGCTGTTTTTT. Protein sequence: CASSLASGSVGELFF. The chain uses TRBV7-8 and TRBJ2-2; the match to TRBD2 covers 9 bases. V was clipped by 0 bases and J by 8 bases; unmatched bases: 4. The CDR3 is 15 residues long. Germline loops: CDR1 SGHVS, CDR2 FQNEAQ.

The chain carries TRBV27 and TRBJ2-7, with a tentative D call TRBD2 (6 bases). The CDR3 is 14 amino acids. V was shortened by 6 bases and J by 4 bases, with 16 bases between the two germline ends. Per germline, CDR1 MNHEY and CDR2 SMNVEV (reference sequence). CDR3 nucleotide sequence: TGTGCCAGCAGAGCGCCGGCAGGGAGGTACGAGCAGTACTTC. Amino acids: CASRAPAGRYEQYF.

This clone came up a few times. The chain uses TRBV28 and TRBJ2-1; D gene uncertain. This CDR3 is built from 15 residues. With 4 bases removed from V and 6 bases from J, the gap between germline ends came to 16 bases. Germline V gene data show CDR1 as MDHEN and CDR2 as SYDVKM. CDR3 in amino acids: CASSSGPQTFNEQFF. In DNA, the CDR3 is TGTGCCAGCAGTTCCGGACCCCAGACTTTCAATGAGCAGTTCTTC. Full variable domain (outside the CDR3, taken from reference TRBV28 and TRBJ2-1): DVKVTQSSRYLVKRTGEKVFLECVQDMDHENMFWYRQDPGLGLRLIYFSYDVKMKEKGDIPEGYSVSREKKERFSLILESASTNQTSMYLCASSSGPQTFNEQFFGPGTRLTVL.